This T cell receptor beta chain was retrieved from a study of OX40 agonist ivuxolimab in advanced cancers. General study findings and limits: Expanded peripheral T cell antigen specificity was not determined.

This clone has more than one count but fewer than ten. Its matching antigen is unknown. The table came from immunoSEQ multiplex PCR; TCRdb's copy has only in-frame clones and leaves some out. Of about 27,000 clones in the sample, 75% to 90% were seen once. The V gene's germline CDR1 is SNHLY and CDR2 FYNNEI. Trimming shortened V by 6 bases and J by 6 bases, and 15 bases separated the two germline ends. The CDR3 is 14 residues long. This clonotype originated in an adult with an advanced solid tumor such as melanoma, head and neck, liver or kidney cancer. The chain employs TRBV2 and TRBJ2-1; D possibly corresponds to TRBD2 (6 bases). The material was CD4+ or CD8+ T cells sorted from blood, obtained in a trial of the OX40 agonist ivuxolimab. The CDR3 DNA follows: TGTGCCAGCAGCGGGACTCCCAACCTCAATGAGCAGTTCTTC. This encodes CASSGTPNLNEQFF. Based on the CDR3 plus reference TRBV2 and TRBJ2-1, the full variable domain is EPEVTQTPSHQVTQMGQEVILRCVPISNHLYFYWYRQILGQKVEFLVSFYNNEISEKSEIFDDQFSVERPDGSNFTLKIRSTKLEDSAMYFCASSGTPNLNEQFFGPGTRLTVL.